This T cell receptor beta chain was profiled in a study of cytomegalovirus exposure and HLA in healthy donors. General study findings and limits: One later analysis, an examination of the approximately 130 validation repertoires, found that first-cohort TCR clusters tended to co-occur in them.

Germline V lookup: CDR1 MNHNS, CDR2 SASEGT. There are 16 residues in the CDR3. Trimming removed 6 bases from V and 3 bases from J, with 18 bases in between. TCRdb keeps only in-frame clones here, not all; method: immunoSEQ multiplex PCR. The top ten hold 1.5% to 2% of the sample, which has more than 60,000 clones, around 97% seen once. Note on this clone: As yet, its antigen is unknown.

This TCR came from a young woman in good health and CMV-seropositive. This chain uses TRBV6-1 with TRBJ2-4; maybe TRBD1 (6 bases). Sequencing was done on a sample of PBMCs. CDR3 DNA sequence: TGTGCCAGCAGAGAATCACAGGGTTTTGGCAAAAACATTCAGTACTTC. Protein product: CASRESQGFGKNIQYF.